The next 30 T cell receptor beta chains were all read from a single sample in a study of metastatic and nonmetastatic thyroid tumors (dated by TCRdb to 2019 to 2021). No patient had received any treatment before thyroid surgery. Library preparation was by PCR. The data were produced on an Illumina HiSeq 4000. TCRdb itself trimmed the public reads at Q25 with fastp, ran MiXCR and retained productive beta chains. Counted in this sample were 27,000 or so clones; over 15% of them appeared once. The top ten clones comprise roughly 6.6% of the sample. The sequenced material came from blood. These receptors all come from a male donor with papillary thyroid cancer or a benign thyroid nodule (not recorded which). Some clones in this sample may be carry-over from other donors' samples.

This clone was observed a handful of times. The junction departs from germline at one end; a sequencing error may be responsible. CDR3 sequence reads: CSAREPRSRFTGDLFF. The CDR3 DNA reads TGCAGTGCTAGGGAACCAAGGTCTCGGTTCACCGGGGATCTGTTTTTT. The V call is TRBV20-1, the J call TRBJ2-2; D perhaps matches TRBD2 (5 bases). The germline gives CDR1 DFQATT, CDR2 SNEGSKA (reference sequence). The CDR3 is made up of 16 amino acids.

This clone was seen ten or more times. V gene TRBV28 combines with J gene TRBJ1-3, with TRBD1 identical over 7 bases. The CDR3 length is 15 residues. CDR1 MDHEN and CDR2 SYDVKM come from the germline V gene. The J segment lost 0 bases and the V segment lost 5 bases, leaving 4 bases of the junction unmatched. Written as DNA, the CDR3 is TGTGCCAGCAGTCTCAGGGGGTACTCTGGAAACACCATATATTTT. Encoded protein: CASSLRGYSGNTIYF. Drawing the rest from reference TRBV28 and TRBJ1-3, the complete variable domain is DVKVTQSSRYLVKRTGEKVFLECVQDMDHENMFWYRQDPGLGLRLIYFSYDVKMKEKGDIPEGYSVSREKKERFSLILESASTNQTSMYLCASSLRGYSGNTIYFGEGSWLTVV.

This clone was picked up a small number of times. The chain couples TRBV27 to TRBJ2-2, with D hard to call. The CDR3 runs to 13 residues. Per germline, CDR1 MNHEY and CDR2 SMNVEV (reference sequence). The V and J ends lost 6 bases and 4 bases respectively, with 9 bases between them. For the CDR3, the DNA is TGTGCCAGCAGCTCCATGAGCACCGGGGAGCTGTTTTTT. Its translation is CASSSMSTGELFF.

In this sample, this clone turned up many times. The chain links TRBV7-6 to TRBJ2-2; 7 bases map to TRBD1. This CDR3 has 16 residues. V was pared by 5 bases and J by 5 bases, with 11 bases of the junction left unmatched. Germline CDR1 is SGHVS and CDR2 is FNYEAQ. The CDR3 DNA follows: TGTGCCAGCAGCCCAATGACAGGGTGGGGGACCGGGGAGCTGTTTTTT. Its protein product is CASSPMTGWGTGELFF.

This clone is labeled as large (0.1 to 1%). This sequence joins TRBV28 and TRBJ2-2; D may be TRBD2 (6 bases). Germline V lookup: CDR1 MDHEN, CDR2 SYDVKM. V lost 5 bases and J 7 bases, leaving 14 bases between the germline ends. The CDR3 is 14 residues long. The CDR3 loop reads CASSPSSASGELFF. The CDR3 coding sequence is TGTGCCAGCAGTCCCTCTAGCGCAAGCGGGGAGCTGTTTTTT.

The chain employs TRBV10-3 and TRBJ2-7; 14 bases match TRBD2. The trim removed 2 bases at V and 6 bases at J, leaving 9 bases unmatched. The length of the CDR3 is 17 residues. Germline lookup yields CDR1 ENHRY and CDR2 SYGVKD. CDR3 nucleotides: TGTGCCATCAGTGAGCCGAGGGGACTAGCGGGAGTGGGCGAGCAGTACTTC. Translated: CAISEPRGLAGVGEQYF.

This clone was counted many times. This sequence may be a read error, since a much larger clone differs from it by one base. The J gene is TRBJ1-3, the V gene TRBV6-1; D not certain. CDR1 is MNHNS, CDR2 SASEGT, per germline. The CDR3 runs to 15 residues. CDR3 loop: CASSVRPGSGDTIYF. CDR3 in DNA: TGTGCCAGCAGTGTTCGGCCAGGCTCTGGAGACACCATATATTTT.

About this clone itself: One base away lies a much larger clone, so this may be a sequencing read error. The chain employs TRBV7-9 and TRBJ1-1, with D possibly matching TRBD1 (5 bases). The CDR3 consists of 14 residues. CDR1 is SEHNR and CDR2 is FQNEAQ in the germline V gene (reference sequence). V was shortened by 11 bases and J by 0 bases, with 16 bases between the two germline ends. CDR3 in amino acids: CAAPEQGMNTEAFF. The CDR3 nucleotides read TGTGCCGCCCCGGAGCAGGGAATGAACACTGAAGCTTTCTTT.

This clone appeared a few times. The J gene is TRBJ1-5, the V gene TRBV28, with 8 positions matching TRBD1. There are 15 residues in the CDR3. V shed 6 bases and J 5 bases; nucleotides not matched to a gene: 9. Germline V gene data show CDR1 as MDHEN and CDR2 as SYDVKM. Here the CDR3 DNA reads TGTGCCAGCAGCGACAGGGGCGGCGGGTATCAGCCCCAGCATTTT. Its protein product is CASSDRGGGYQPQHF.

This clone was detected many times. The chain recombines TRBV7-9 with TRBJ1-2; the match to TRBD1 covers 7 bases. The CDR3 extends over 14 amino acids. From germline, CDR1 is SEHNR and CDR2 FQNEAQ (reference sequence). V shed 5 bases, J shed 0 bases, and the junction held 3 bases outside the gene matches. The CDR3 is CASSGQAPNYGYTF. CDR3 nucleotide sequence: TGTGCCAGCAGCGGACAGGCCCCTAACTATGGCTACACCTTC.

In its sample, this clone was seen many times. V is TRBV6-6 and J is TRBJ1-5; 7 bases agree with TRBD1. This CDR3 region has 16 residues. J gave up 2 bases and V 0 bases, and 4 bases lay outside the gene matches. Germline V gives CDR1 MNHNY, CDR2 SVGAGI (reference sequence). The CDR3 coding sequence is TGTGCCAGCAGTTACTCGACAGGGCTCGGCAATCAGCCCCAGCATTTT. This codes for CASSYSTGLGNQPQHF.

This clone was observed many times. The rearrangement joins TRBV20-1 to TRBJ2-7; D uncertain. The V end was cut by 2 bases, the J end by 5 bases, with 7 bases between. The CDR3 is made up of 11 amino acids. CDR1 is DFQATT, CDR2 SNEGSKA, per germline (reference sequence). The CDR3 spells CSARYGNEQYF. CDR3 nucleotide sequence: TGCAGTGCTAGATATGGGAACGAGCAGTACTTC.

This clone was seen many times. The genes are TRBV20-1 and TRBJ1-5, with 7 bases matching TRBD1. CDR3 length: 15 residues. Germline CDR1 and CDR2: DFQATT and SNEGSKA (reference sequence). Germline trimming cut 4 bases from V and 2 bases from J; bases unmatched to any gene: 8. The CDR3 protein is CSAKIQGSGNQPQHF. CDR3 DNA sequence: TGCAGTGCTAAGATACAGGGGTCGGGCAATCAGCCCCAGCATTTT.

In its sample, this clone was seen many times. A much larger clone differs by one base, so this may be a read error. The same CDR3 also results from other DNA sequences found in this sample. This chain joins TRBV24-1 and TRBJ1-1; D uncertain. The CDR3 runs to 13 residues. Germline V gene lookup returns CDR1 KGHDR and CDR2 SFDVKD. V was cut by 6 bases and J by 1 base, with 8 bases left in between. The CDR3 DNA reads as TGTGCCACCAGTTCCTGGAAGAACACTGAAGCTTTCTTT. As protein: CATSSWKNTEAFF.

This clone occurred many times. This chain uses TRBV4-1 with TRBJ2-3; D is undetermined. Trimming left V 4 bases short and J 4 bases short, with 15 bases between. The length of the CDR3 is 15 residues. Germline CDR1 reads MGHRA; CDR2 reads YSYEKL. The CDR3 bases are TGCGCCAGCAGCCCAAATCCGATGACGGCAGATACGCAGTATTTT. Its protein product is CASSPNPMTADTQYF.

This clone appeared many times. A clone one base away is much larger, so this may be a read error. The chain combines TRBV28 with TRBJ2-5; 8 bases are a match to TRBD2. The CDR3 has 16 residues. The trim removed 6 bases at V and 4 bases at J, leaving 13 bases unmatched. CDR1 is MDHEN, CDR2 SYDVKM, per germline. Written as DNA, the CDR3 is TGTGCCAGCAGCTTCTCCCCCGGGAGGGCCAGAGAGACCCAGTACTTC. Protein sequence: CASSFSPGRARETQYF.

On this clone: A read error may be the cause here, since a much bigger clone is one base away. Other DNA sequences from this sample encode an identical CDR3 as well. The chain has TRBV7-9 and TRBJ2-5; weak D call: TRBD2 (5 bases). Germline V gene sequence: CDR1 SEHNR, CDR2 FQNEAQ (reference sequence). Trimming cost V 4 bases and J 5 bases, with 17 bases left between them. There are 15 residues in the CDR3. CDR3 in DNA: TGTGCCAGCAGCTCCGCTTTGAGGGTTGGGGAGACCCAGTACTTC. Translated, it gives CASSSALRVGETQYF.

There are many counts of this clone. The V and J genes are TRBV30 and TRBJ1-5; D remains ambiguous. The CDR3 contains 12 residues. V lost 0 bases and J 6 bases, leaving 6 bases between the germline ends. CDR1 is GTSNPN and CDR2 is SVGIG in the germline V gene (reference sequence). The CDR3 bases are TGTGCCTGGAGTGTACGCGGTCAGCCCCAGCATTTT. Translated, it gives CAWSVRGQPQHF.

This clone appeared many times. The gene calls are TRBV19 and TRBJ1-1; no firm D call. Germline CDR1 LNHDA, CDR2 SQIVND (reference sequence). CDR3 length: 14 amino acids. V dropped 3 bases and J dropped 1 base, with 9 bases sitting between them. The chain's CDR3 is CASSMMGSNTEAFF. The CDR3 DNA follows: TGTGCCAGTAGTATGATGGGATCGAACACTGAAGCTTTCTTT.

This clone was seen repeatedly, ten times or more. The chain links TRBV28 to TRBJ1-5; D ambiguous. CDR1 and CDR2 (germline): MDHEN, SYDVKM. This CDR3 region has 14 residues. The V gene lost 6 bases and the J gene lost 6 bases, with 15 bases spanning the gap. The CDR3 loop is CASRLPIPSQPQHF. CDR3 coding DNA: TGTGCCAGCAGGCTCCCGATTCCAAGTCAGCCCCAGCATTTT.

Ten or more counts support this clone. This chain uses TRBV3-1 with TRBJ2-3; tentatively, D is TRBD2 (7 bases). CDR3 size: 19 residues. V was pared by 0 bases and J by 5 bases, with 24 bases between. The germline V gene has CDR1 LGHDT and CDR2 YNNKEL (reference sequence). The CDR3 region is CASSQEVGPGGPEGDTQYF. CDR3 coding DNA: TGTGCCAGCAGCCAAGAGGTGGGGCCGGGGGGCCCCGAGGGAGATACGCAGTATTTT.

A remark on this clone: Germline is not matched at one junction end, which may reflect a read error. The rearrangement joins TRBV15 to TRBJ2-3; 10 nucleotides align to TRBD2. From germline, CDR1 is LNHNV and CDR2 YYDKDF (reference sequence). The CDR3 length is 15 residues. The CDR3 bases are TGTGCCAACAGCAGAAGGGATAGCGGGAGGGATACGCAGTATTTT. Amino acids: CANSRRDSGRDTQYF.

J is TRBJ2-1 and V is TRBV11-2, with no clear D. The CDR3 sequence is 15 residues long. Trimming pared 5 bases from V and 7 bases from J, leaving 18 bases between. Germline V gene sequence: CDR1 SGHAT, CDR2 FQNNGV. The CDR3, as DNA: TGTGCCAGCAGCCCCTGGGTGGTCTCTGGAAATGAGCAGTTCTTC. It encodes CASSPWVVSGNEQFF. Full variable domain (remainder filled in from reference TRBV11-2 and TRBJ2-1): EAGVAQSPRYKIIEKRQSVAFWCNPISGHATLYWYQQILGQGPKLLIQFQNNGVVDDSQLPKDRFSAERLKGVDSTLKIQPAKLEDSAVYLCASSPWVVSGNEQFFGPGTRLTVL.

The chain recombines TRBV6-1 with TRBJ1-6; 7 bases line up with TRBD1. The CDR3 covers 13 residues. Germline loops: CDR1 MNHNS, CDR2 SASEGT. V was pared by 8 bases and J by 7 bases, with 5 bases of the junction left unmatched. The CDR3 sequence is CASRQGGNSPLHF. In nucleotides, the CDR3 is TGTGCCAGCCGACAGGGAGGAAATTCACCCCTCCACTTT.

This clone came up many times. A read error is possible here, since a much larger clone lies one base away. The chain links TRBV15 to TRBJ2-5, with a tentative D call TRBD2 (5 bases). The length of the CDR3 is 15 residues. Looked up from germline, CDR1 is LNHNV and CDR2 is YYDKDF (reference sequence). CDR3 protein: CATGRGPGDQETQYF. CDR3 bases: TGTGCCACCGGCAGAGGGCCCGGGGACCAAGAGACCCAGTACTTC.

This clone was recorded many times. V is TRBV20-1 and J is TRBJ1-1; D might be TRBD1 (6 bases). Germline V CDR1 and CDR2: DFQATT, SNEGSKA (reference sequence). There are 12 residues in the CDR3. Trimming removed 8 bases at V and 8 bases at J, with 18 bases between. CDR3 nucleotides: TGCAGTACATCACAGGGAGGAGGGGAAGCTTTCTTT. Its translation: CSTSQGGGEAFF.

This clone was seen ten or more times. This chain joins TRBV30 and TRBJ1-2; D is ambiguous. The CDR3 sequence is 13 residues long. Trimming took off 5 bases at V and 6 bases at J, with 16 bases between the two ends. The germline gives CDR1 GTSNPN, CDR2 SVGIG (reference sequence). CDR3 bases: TGTGCCTGGGGTGGACCGCTAAGGGATGGCTACACCTTC. Residues: CAWGGPLRDGYTF. Supplemented by reference TRBV30 and TRBJ1-2, the full variable domain reads SQTIHQWPATLVQPVGSPLSLECTVEGTSNPNLYWYRQAAGRGLQLLFYSVGIGQISSEVPQNLSASRPQDRQFILSSKKLLLSDSGFYLCAWGGPLRDGYTFGSGTRLTVV.

The chain couples TRBV6-2 or TRBV6-3 to TRBJ1-2; the D is unclear. The CDR3 length is 17 residues. V shed 0 bases and J shed 4 bases, with 18 bases lying between them. Germline lookup yields CDR1 MNHEY and CDR2 SVGEGT. The CDR3 region has the DNA TGTGCCAGCAGTTACTCTCCCGGGGTGAAAGGATCCTATGGCTACACCTTC. This codes for CASSYSPGVKGSYGYTF.

This clone was detected only a few times. The chain has TRBV12-3 or TRBV12-4 and TRBJ2-7, with D possibly TRBD2 on 5 matching bases. The CDR3 runs 15 residues. V shed 3 bases and J shed 5 bases, with 17 bases lying between them. The DNA for the CDR3 is TGTGCCAGCAGTTTGATGGGCGGGCCTGGGAACGAGCAGTACTTC. Encoded protein: CASSLMGGPGNEQYF.

This chain joins TRBV5-8 and TRBJ1-3, with a tentative D call TRBD1 (5 bases). V lost 4 bases to trimming and J lost 4 bases, with 9 bases between them. Germline V CDR1 and CDR2: SGHTS, YDEGEE. This CDR3 contains 13 residues. CDR3 in amino acids: CASSRGAGNTIYF. CDR3 DNA: TGTGCCAGCAGCCGCGGGGCCGGAAACACCATATATTTT.